This T cell receptor (beta chain) was captured by sequencing in a study of T cell responses to AZD1222 COVID-19 vaccine. Study-wide results and caveats: Reports indicate that nearly half of spike-specific TCRs are directed at unmutated variant regions. Most donors were white British and more were female, and clonal diversity was possibly underestimated.

In its sample, this clone was seen once. Its antigen remains unidentified. Pooling covered second doses at about 4 or about 12 weeks. TCRdb's copy holds only in-frame clones and misses some; the assay was immunoSEQ multiplex PCR. The sample yields roughly 150,000 clones, approximately 90% seen once. This TCR was recovered from an adult who received the AZD1222 COVID-19 vaccine. The sample in question was peripheral blood, obtained 28 days after the second AZD1222 dose.

CDR3 nucleotide sequence: TGTGCCAGCAGGGCCGTCGGTAGCAATCAGCCCCAGCATTTT. Translating gives CASRAVGSNQPQHF. The chain recombines TRBV7-9 with TRBJ1-5; D is uncertain. V lost 6 bases to trimming and J lost 0 bases, with 9 bases between them. CDR3 length equals 14 residues. The germline V gene has CDR1 SEHNR and CDR2 FQNEAQ (reference sequence).